This TCR beta chain was documented in a study of T cells after somatic rescue of genetic block. Produced via immunoSEQ multiplex PCR; TCRdb's table is partial and in-frame only. The sample includes about 68,000 clones, just under 95% seen only once; the top ten take 2.9%. The CDR3 extends over 13 amino acids. V lost 6 bases, J lost 0 bases, and 8 bases lay in between. Germline CDR1 reads SNHLY; CDR2 reads FYNNEI. The J gene is TRBJ1-2, the V gene TRBV2; D is uncertain. The origin of this receptor is a man aged 35-49 years. The specimen sequenced was peripheral blood mononuclear cells (PBMCs). The CDR3 spells CASRVPSNYGYTF. The CDR3 DNA reads TGTGCCAGCAGGGTACCTTCTAACTATGGCTACACCTTC.